This TCR beta chain was sequenced in a study of blood T cells in healthy people across ages. Broader study findings: Any changes in expanded clonotypes were possibly confounded, as donor CMV status remained unknown.

Looked up from germline, CDR1 is MNHEY and CDR2 is SMNVEV (reference sequence). Between the trimmed V and J ends, which lost 2 bases and 11 bases, there was a span of 15 bases. The CDR3 has 13 residues. On this clonotype: Antigen unknown.

Alongside a J-beta primer mix, a sample-barcoded 5' primer served in a second PCR lasting roughly 6 to 12 cycles. TCRdb re-called the 5' RACE reads with MiXCR, one entry per CDR3 protein. The sample has roughly 1.7 million distinct CDR3 sequences; 30% to 35% are singletons. The gene calls are TRBV27 and TRBJ1-1; no reliable D call. The receptor was derived from a woman younger than 45 in good health. The sequencing input was blood. This CDR3 is CASSLAREYSAFF. Here the CDR3 DNA reads TGTGCCAGCAGTTTAGCGCGGGAGTATTCGGCTTTCTTT.